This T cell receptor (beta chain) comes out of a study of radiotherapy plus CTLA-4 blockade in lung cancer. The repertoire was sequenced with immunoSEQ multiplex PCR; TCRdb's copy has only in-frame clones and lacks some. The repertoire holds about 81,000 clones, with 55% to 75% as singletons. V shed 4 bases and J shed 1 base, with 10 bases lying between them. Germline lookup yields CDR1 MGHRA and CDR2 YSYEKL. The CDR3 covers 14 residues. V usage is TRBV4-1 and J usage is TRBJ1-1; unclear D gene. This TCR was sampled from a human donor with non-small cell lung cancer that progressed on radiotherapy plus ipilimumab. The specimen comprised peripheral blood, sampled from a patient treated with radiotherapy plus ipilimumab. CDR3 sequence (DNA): TGCGCCAGCAGCCCCGGGCTTGGGAACACTGAAGCTTTCTTT. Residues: CASSPGLGNTEAFF.